The TCR beta chain described here comes from a study of shared clonotypes between healthy human individuals. Points from the study as a whole: Among donors, sharing of clonotypes was expected to be affected by sequencing depth.

Only in-frame clones appear in the TCRdb table, and some are missing; sequencing was by immunoSEQ multiplex PCR. The sample yields around 500,000 clones, around 79% seen once. V was pared by 0 bases and J by 7 bases, with 11 bases between. The germline gives CDR1 SGHRS, CDR2 YFSETQ. The CDR3 covers 13 residues. A remark on this clone: Its matching antigen is unknown.

The source material was PBMCs. The receptor was isolated from a woman in her thirties or forties in good health. Some clones in this sample may be carry-over from other donors' samples. V gene TRBV5-1 combines with J gene TRBJ2-7; D ambiguous. Here the CDR3 DNA reads TGCGCCAGCAGCTTGGACGGTAGTCGGGAGCAGTACTTC. This sequence encodes CASSLDGSREQYF. The full variable domain, rest sourced from reference TRBV5-1 and TRBJ2-7, is KAGVTQTPRYLIKTRGQQVTLSCSPISGHRSVSWYQQTPGQGLQFLFEYFSETQRNKGNFPGRFSGRQFSNSRSEMNVSTLELGDSALYLCASSLDGSREQYFGPGTRLTVT.